This is a list of T cell receptor beta chains from one sample in a study of beta chain features in type 1 diabetes. This table comes from immunoSEQ multiplex PCR, and its TCRdb copy is limited to in-frame clones, with some not included. This sample has 640,000 or so clones; roughly 13% occur once, and the top ten carry 0.022%. The sequenced sample consisted of naive CD4+ T cells from blood. The receptors originated from a man between 18 and 29 years old with type 1 diabetes. CDR3s include the opening cysteine and the closing phenylalanine or tryptophan. Fields, in order: CDR3 length, J gene, clone size, D gene, V gene, CDR3 DNA, CDR3 protein. A D gene is named only where the DNA matches it firmly. Clone size is shown for a subset of rows, as once, few, many or a class of expanded clone.

15 | TRBJ1-2 | few | NA | TRBV7-2 | TGTGCCAGCAGCTTCTTGGGTAGGGTTGACTATGGCTACACCTTC | CASSFLGRVDYGYTF
17 | TRBJ1-3 | NA | NA | TRBV2 | TGTGCCAGCAGTTACCCCAGGGAGCTCCTGTCTGGAAACACCATATATTTT | CASSYPRELLSGNTIYF
14 | TRBJ2-3 | few | NA | TRBV2 | TGTGCCAGCCGATTGCAGGGACTTACAGATACGCAGTATTTT | CASRLQGLTDTQYF
15 | TRBJ1-1 | few | NA | TRBV10-3 | TGTGCCATCAGACAAGGACTGACGACGAACACTGAAGCTTTCTTT | CAIRQGLTTNTEAFF
14 | TRBJ1-3 | few | NA | TRBV2 | TGTGCCAGCAACCCAGGGAGCTCTGGAAACACCATATATTTT | CASNPGSSGNTIYF
14 | TRBJ1-1 | few | NA | TRBV30 | TGTGCCTGGAGTAAGGGATCACTTCACGCTGAAGCTTTCTTT | CAWSKGSLHAEAFF
14 | TRBJ2-3 | NA | NA | TRBV6-5 | TGTGCCAGCAGTCCAGGGACAACCACAGATACGCAGTATTTT | CASSPGTTTDTQYF
13 | TRBJ2-5 | few | TRBD2 | TRBV2 | TGTGCCAGCATTTTCGGGACTACAGAGACCCAGTACTTC | CASIFGTTETQYF
11 | TRBJ1-5 | few | NA | TRBV30 | TGTGCCTGGAGCCGTCAGGGGCCCCAGCATTTT | CAWSRQGPQHF
14 | TRBJ1-2 | NA | NA | TRBV30 | TGTGCCTGGACCCAGGACAGTCCCCTCTATGGCTACACCTTC | CAWTQDSPLYGYTF
14 | TRBJ2-5 | few | NA | TRBV7-8 | TGTGCCAGCAGCCTTGCGCTAGAGTACGAGACCCAGTACTTC | CASSLALEYETQYF
12 | TRBJ2-1 | few | NA | TRBV18 | TGTGCCAGCTCACCTCCAGTTAATGAGCAGTTCTTC | CASSPPVNEQFF
14 | TRBJ1-1 | NA | TRBD1 | TRBV9 | TGTGCCAGCAGCGCAGGGGGGAAGGACACTGAAGCTTTCTTT | CASSAGGKDTEAFF
13 | TRBJ1-2 | few | NA | TRBV5-1 | TGCGCCAGCAGCTTGGGGGCCGGCTATGGCTACACCTTC | CASSLGAGYGYTF
12 | TRBJ1-2 | NA | NA | TRBV30 | TGTGCCTGGACCTCCCTAGACTATGGCTACACCTTC | CAWTSLDYGYTF